This T cell receptor (beta chain) was sequenced during a study of T cell changes during pregnancy in multiple sclerosis. Sequencing was performed with immunoSEQ multiplex PCR; in TCRdb, only in-frame clones are kept and a portion is missing. The data hold tens of thousands of clones, with about 89% observed a single time. Trimming removed 1 base from V and 3 bases from J, with 7 bases in between. CDR3 length equals 13 residues. Per the germline V gene, CDR1 is SGHKS and CDR2 is YYEKEE (reference sequence). The origin of this receptor is a female donor with multiple sclerosis, enrolled in a pregnancy study. The V gene is TRBV5-5, the J gene TRBJ1-2; D not resolved. The source material was CD4+ T cells from peripheral blood mononuclear cells, sampled in the second trimester of pregnancy. CDR3 amino acids: CASSLRRDYGYTF. Written as DNA, the CDR3 is TGTGCCAGCAGCTTGAGGAGGGACTATGGCTACACCTTC.